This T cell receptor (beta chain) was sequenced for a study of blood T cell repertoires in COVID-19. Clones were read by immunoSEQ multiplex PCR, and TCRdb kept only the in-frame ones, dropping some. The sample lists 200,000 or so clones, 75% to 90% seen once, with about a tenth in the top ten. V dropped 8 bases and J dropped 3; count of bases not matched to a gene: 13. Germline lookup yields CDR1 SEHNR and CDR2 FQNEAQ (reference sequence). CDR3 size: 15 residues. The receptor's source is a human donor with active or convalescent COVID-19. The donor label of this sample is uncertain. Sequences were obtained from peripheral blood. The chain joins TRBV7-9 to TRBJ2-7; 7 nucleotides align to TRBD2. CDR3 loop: CASSTSVWEGYEQYF. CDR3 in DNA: TGTGCCAGCTCCACTAGCGTTTGGGAGGGCTACGAGCAGTACTTC.